This TCR beta chain was obtained from a study of blood T cells in healthy people across ages. The V end was cut by 2 bases, the J end by 7 bases, with 12 bases between. This CDR3 comprises 14 residues. CDR1 and CDR2 (germline): SGHTA, FQGNSA. A second about 6 to 12 cycle PCR used barcoded and J-beta primers. TCRdb used MiXCR to reprocess the 5' RACE reads, holding one entry per CDR3 protein. The data show about 560,000 distinct CDR3 sequences, 25% to 35% seen once. These data also featured in a second study, about T cells of mothers and their children. That work adds: Nine systemically healthy Caucasian donors: three mothers, six children.

The receptor was derived from a boy between 2 and 10 years old in good health. J is TRBJ2-1 and V is TRBV7-2, with D possibly TRBD2 on 5 matching bases. The sequencing input was blood. As DNA, the CDR3 is TGTGCCAGCAGCTTATCCCGGGAACAAAATGAGCAGTTCTTC. This encodes CASSLSREQNEQFF.